This paragraph reports one T cell receptor (beta chain). Its antigen is unidentified. The CDR3 is made up of 17 amino acids. V lost 5 bases, J lost 2 bases, and 22 bases lay in between. Germline V gene lookup returns CDR1 SGHAT and CDR2 FQNNGV. The unexposed donors gave CD4+ T cells in about 2010-2019, prior to COVID-19. The cells were cultured for about ten days before CD4+ T cells were isolated. Approximately 1.9 million PBMCs per well were cultured with approximately 10 IU/ml IL-2. Half the medium was replaced with IL-2 medium on days 3 and 7. The sample is drawn from a study of CD4 T cells in relation to SARS-CoV-2 and coronaviruses. In the study overall: PBMCs were cultured with antigen for over nine days before TCR beta sequencing.

Assay: immunoSEQ multiplex PCR; the TCRdb copy retains only in-frame clones and omits some. The table lists about 26,000 clones, about two thirds of them singletons. This chain uses TRBV11-2 with TRBJ2-7; D call uncertain. The source material was CD4+ T cells from PBMCs, cultured in vitro. The origin of this receptor is a human donor in good health. The CDR3 sequence is CASSLSYPVTSTYEQYF. The CDR3 DNA is TGTGCCAGCAGCCTGTCTTATCCAGTGACCTCCACCTACGAGCAGTACTTC.